Listed here is a single T cell receptor beta chain. The antigen is not known. The data were taken from a study of CD8+CD57+ T cells in acquired aplastic anemia. Overall study context: Sorted CD4+ and CD8+ cells yielded DNA averaging around 3.2 ug.

According to the study, genomic DNA was the template for TCR beta VDJ and CDR3 profiling. Each CDR3 protein gets one entry after TCRdb re-called the reads with MiXCR. Of 180,000 or so distinct CDR3 sequences in the sample, 45% to 55% were seen once. Regarding the study as a whole: Found in both controls and patients were 25 to 35 CD8+ CDR3 sequences.

The authors sequenced patients whose flow cytometry had shown CD8+CD57+ cell expansion. No therapy had been given to the patients at the time of blood sampling. Between the trimmed V and J ends, which lost 5 bases and 5 bases, there was a span of 9 bases. This CDR3 region has 12 residues. The germline gives CDR1 SEHNR, CDR2 FQNEAQ (reference sequence). Sequencing was done on a sample of sorted CD4+, CD8+, or CD8+CD57+ T cells (not recorded which) from PBMCs. The source of this sequence is a human donor with aplastic anemia. This chain uses TRBV7-9 with TRBJ2-5, with D hard to call. For the CDR3, the DNA is TGTGCCAGCAGCCCAGTTGCGGAGACCCAGTACTTC. This encodes CASSPVAETQYF.